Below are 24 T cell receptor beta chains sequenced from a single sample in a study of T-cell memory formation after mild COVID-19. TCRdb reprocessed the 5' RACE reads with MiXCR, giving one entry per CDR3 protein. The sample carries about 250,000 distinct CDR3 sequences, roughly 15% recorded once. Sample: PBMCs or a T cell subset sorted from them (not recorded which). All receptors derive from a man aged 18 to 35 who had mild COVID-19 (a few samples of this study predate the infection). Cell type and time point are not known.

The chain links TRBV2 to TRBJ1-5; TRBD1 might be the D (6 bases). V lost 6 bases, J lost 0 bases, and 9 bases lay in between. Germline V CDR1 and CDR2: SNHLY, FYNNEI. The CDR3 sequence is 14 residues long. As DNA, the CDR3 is TGTGCCAGCAGGAGGACAGTTAGCAATCAGCCCCAGCATTTT. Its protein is CASRRTVSNQPQHF.

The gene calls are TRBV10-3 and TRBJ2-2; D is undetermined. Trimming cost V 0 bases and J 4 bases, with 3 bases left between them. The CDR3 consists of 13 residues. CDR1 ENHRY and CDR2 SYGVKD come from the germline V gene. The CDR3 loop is CAISESRTGELFF. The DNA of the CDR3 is TGTGCCATCAGTGAGTCCCGCACCGGGGAGCTGTTTTTT.

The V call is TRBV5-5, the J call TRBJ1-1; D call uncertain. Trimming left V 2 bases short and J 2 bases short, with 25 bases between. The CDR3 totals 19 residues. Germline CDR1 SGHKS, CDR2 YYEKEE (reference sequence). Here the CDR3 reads CASSFRSSVIGSLNTEAFF. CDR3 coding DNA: TGTGCCAGCAGCTTTCGCTCTTCTGTTATCGGCAGCTTAAACACTGAAGCTTTCTTT.

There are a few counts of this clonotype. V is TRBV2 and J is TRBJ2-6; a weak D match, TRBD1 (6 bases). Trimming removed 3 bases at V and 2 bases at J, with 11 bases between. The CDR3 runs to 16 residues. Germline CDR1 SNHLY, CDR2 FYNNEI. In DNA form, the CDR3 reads TGTGCCAGCAGTGATTTTTCAGGGGCTGGGGCCAACGTCCTGACTTTC. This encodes CASSDFSGAGANVLTF.

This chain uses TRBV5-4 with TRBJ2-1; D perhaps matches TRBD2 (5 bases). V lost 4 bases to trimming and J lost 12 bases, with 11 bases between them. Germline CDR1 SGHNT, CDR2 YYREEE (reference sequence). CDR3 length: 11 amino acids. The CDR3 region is CASSTEGGQFF. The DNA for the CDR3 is TGTGCCAGCAGCACCGAAGGAGGGCAGTTCTTC.

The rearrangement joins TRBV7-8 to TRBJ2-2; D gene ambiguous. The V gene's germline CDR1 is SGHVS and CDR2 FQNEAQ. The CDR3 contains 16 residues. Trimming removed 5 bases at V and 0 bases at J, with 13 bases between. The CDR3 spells CASSTKRLANTGELFF. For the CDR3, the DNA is TGTGCCAGCAGCACCAAGAGGTTAGCGAACACCGGGGAGCTGTTTTTT.

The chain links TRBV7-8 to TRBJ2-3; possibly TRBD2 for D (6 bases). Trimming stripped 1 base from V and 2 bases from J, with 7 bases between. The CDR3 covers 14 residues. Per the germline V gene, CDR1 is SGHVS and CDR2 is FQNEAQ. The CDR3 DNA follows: TGTGCCAGCAGCTTAGGACTAGACACAGATACGCAGTATTTT. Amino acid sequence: CASSLGLDTDTQYF.

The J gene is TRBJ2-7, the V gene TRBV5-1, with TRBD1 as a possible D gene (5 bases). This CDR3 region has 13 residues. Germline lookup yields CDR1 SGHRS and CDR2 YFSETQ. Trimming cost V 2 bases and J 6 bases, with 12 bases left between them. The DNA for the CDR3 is TGCGCCAGCAGCTTAGTAGGGGAAGGCGAGCAGTACTTC. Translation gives CASSLVGEGEQYF. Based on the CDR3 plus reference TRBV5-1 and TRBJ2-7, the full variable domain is KAGVTQTPRYLIKTRGQQVTLSCSPISGHRSVSWYQQTPGQGLQFLFEYFSETQRNKGNFPGRFSGRQFSNSRSEMNVSTLELGDSALYLCASSLVGEGEQYFGPGTRLTVT.

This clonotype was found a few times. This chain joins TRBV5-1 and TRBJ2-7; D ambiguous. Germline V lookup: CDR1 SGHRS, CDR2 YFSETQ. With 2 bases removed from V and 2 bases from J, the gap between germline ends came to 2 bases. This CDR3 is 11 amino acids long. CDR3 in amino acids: CASSFTYEQYF. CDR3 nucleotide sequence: TGCGCCAGCAGCTTTACCTACGAGCAGTACTTC.

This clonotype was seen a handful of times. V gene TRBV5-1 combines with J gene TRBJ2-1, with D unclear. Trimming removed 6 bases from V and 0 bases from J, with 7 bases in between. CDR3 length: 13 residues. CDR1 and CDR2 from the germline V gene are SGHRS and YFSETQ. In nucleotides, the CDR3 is TGCGCCAGCACTGCGGACTCCTACAATGAGCAGTTCTTC. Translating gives CASTADSYNEQFF.

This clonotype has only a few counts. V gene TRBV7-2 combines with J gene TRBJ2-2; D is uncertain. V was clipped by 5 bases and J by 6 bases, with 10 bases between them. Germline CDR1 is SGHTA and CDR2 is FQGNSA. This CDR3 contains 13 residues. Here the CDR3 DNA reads TGTGCCAGCAGCGACGACCGGCCCGGGGAGCTGTTTTTT. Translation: CASSDDRPGELFF. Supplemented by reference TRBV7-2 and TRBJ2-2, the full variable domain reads GAGVSQSPSNKVTEKGKDVELRCDPISGHTALYWYRQSLGQGLEFLIYFQGNSAPDKSGLPSDRFSAERTGGSVSTLTIQRTQQEDSAVYLCASSDDRPGELFFGEGSRLTVL.

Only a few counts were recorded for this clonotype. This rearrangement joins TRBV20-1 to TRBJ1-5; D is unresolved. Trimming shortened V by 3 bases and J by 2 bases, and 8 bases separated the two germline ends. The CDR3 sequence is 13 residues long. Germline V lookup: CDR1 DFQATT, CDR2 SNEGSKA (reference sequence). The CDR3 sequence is CSASLLRNQPQHF. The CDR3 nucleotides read TGCAGTGCTAGTTTGCTTCGCAATCAGCCCCAGCATTTT.

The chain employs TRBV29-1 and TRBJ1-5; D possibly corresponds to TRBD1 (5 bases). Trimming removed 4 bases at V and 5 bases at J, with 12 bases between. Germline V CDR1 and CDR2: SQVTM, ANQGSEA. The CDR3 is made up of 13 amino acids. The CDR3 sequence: CSVGVAGDQPQHF. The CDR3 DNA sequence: TGCAGCGTTGGGGTGGCGGGGGATCAGCCCCAGCATTTT. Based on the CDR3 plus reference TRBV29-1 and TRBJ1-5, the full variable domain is SAVISQKPSRDICQRGTSLTIQCQVDSQVTMMFWYRQQPGQSLTLIATANQGSEATYESGFVIDKFPISRPNLTFSTLTVSNMSPEDSSIYLCSVGVAGDQPQHFGDGTRLSIL.

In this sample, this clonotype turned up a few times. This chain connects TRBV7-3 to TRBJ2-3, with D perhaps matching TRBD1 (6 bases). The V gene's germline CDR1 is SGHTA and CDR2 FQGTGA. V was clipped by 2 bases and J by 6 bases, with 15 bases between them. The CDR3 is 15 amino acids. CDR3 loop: CASSLGSGVRDTQYF. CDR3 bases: TGTGCCAGCAGCTTAGGGTCAGGGGTTAGGGATACGCAGTATTTT.

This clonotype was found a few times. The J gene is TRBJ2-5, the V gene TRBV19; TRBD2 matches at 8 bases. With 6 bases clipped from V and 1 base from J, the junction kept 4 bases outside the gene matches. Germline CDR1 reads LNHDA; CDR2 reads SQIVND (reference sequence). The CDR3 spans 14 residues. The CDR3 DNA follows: TGTGCCAGTAGCCGCGGGACTAGCCAAGAGACCCAGTACTTC. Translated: CASSRGTSQETQYF.

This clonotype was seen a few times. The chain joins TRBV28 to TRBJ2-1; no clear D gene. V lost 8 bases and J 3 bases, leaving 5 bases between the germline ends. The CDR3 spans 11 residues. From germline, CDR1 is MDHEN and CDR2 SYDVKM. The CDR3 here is CASASYNEQFF. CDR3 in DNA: TGTGCCAGCGCGAGCTACAATGAGCAGTTCTTC. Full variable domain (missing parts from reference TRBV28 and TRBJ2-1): DVKVTQSSRYLVKRTGEKVFLECVQDMDHENMFWYRQDPGLGLRLIYFSYDVKMKEKGDIPEGYSVSREKKERFSLILESASTNQTSMYLCASASYNEQFFGPGTRLTVL.

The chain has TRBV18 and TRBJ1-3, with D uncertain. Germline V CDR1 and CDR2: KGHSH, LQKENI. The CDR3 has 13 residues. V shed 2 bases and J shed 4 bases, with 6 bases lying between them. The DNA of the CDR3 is TGTGCCAGCTCACCAGGATACGGAAACACCATATATTTT. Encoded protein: CASSPGYGNTIYF.

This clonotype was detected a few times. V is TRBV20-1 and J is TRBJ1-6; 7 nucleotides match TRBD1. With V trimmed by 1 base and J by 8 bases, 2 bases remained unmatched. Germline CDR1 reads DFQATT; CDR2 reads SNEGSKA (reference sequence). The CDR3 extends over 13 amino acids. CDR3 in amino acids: CSARGRGYSPLHF. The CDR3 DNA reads TGCAGTGCTAGAGGCAGGGGGTATTCACCCCTCCACTTT.

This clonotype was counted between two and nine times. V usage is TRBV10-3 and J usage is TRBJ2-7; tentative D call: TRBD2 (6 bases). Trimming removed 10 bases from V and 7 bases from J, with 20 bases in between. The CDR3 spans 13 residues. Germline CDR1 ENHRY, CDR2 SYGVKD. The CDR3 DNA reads TGTGCCACCCGGGGGACGGTTGAGGGAGAGCAGTACTTC. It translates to CATRGTVEGEQYF.

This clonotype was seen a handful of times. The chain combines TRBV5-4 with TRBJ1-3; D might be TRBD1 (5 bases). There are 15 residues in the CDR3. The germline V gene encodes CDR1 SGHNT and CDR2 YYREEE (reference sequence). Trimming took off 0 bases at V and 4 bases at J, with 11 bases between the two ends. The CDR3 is CASSLGGTGGNTIYF. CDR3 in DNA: TGTGCCAGCAGCTTGGGGGGGACTGGAGGAAACACCATATATTTT.

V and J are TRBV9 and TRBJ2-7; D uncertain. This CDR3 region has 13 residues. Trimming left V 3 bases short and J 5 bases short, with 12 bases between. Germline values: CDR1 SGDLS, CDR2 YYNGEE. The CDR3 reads CASSARVTDEQYF. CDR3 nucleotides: TGTGCCAGCAGCGCTAGGGTTACGGACGAGCAGTACTTC.

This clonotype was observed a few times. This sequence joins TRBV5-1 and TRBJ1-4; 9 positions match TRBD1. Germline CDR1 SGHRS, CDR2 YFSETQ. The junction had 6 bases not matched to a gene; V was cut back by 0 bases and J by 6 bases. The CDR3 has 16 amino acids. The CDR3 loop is CASSLAGTGFYEKLFF. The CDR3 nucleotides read TGCGCCAGCAGCTTGGCCGGGACAGGGTTTTATGAAAAACTGTTTTTT. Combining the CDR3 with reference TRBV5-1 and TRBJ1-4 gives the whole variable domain KAGVTQTPRYLIKTRGQQVTLSCSPISGHRSVSWYQQTPGQGLQFLFEYFSETQRNKGNFPGRFSGRQFSNSRSEMNVSTLELGDSALYLCASSLAGTGFYEKLFFGSGTQLSVL.

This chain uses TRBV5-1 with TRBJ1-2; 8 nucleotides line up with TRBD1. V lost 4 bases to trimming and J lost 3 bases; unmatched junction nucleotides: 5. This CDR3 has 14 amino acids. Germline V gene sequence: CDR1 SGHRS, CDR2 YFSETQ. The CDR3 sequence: CASSIPGQDYGYTF. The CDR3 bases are TGCGCCAGCAGCATCCCGGGACAGGACTATGGCTACACCTTC.

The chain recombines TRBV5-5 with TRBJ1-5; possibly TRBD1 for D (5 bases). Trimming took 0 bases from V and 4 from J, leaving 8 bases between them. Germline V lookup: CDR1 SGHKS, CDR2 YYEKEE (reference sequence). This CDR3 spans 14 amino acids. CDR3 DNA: TGTGCCAGCAGCTTGGGGGACCGGAATCAGCCCCAGCATTTT. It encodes CASSLGDRNQPQHF.